The 22 T cell receptor beta chains given below trace back to one sample, sequenced in a study of molecular identifiers for immune sequencing clone quantification. Using its own MiXCR run on the PCR reads, TCRdb lists one record per CDR3 protein. The table lists 460,000 or so distinct CDR3 sequences, under 30% of them singletons, with just over 0.75% in the top ten. Sequencing input: naive CD8+ T cells from blood, with Jurkat cell RNA spiked in. The subset denotes: FACS-sorted CD8+CD4-CCR7+CD45RA+ naive T cells. These receptor sequences come from a human donor in good health. Some libraries in this study had Jurkat cell RNA spiked in.

This clonotype was counted only a few times. The genes are TRBV7-9 and TRBJ2-1; D uncertain. Trimming shortened V by 7 bases and J by 7 bases, and 14 bases separated the two germline ends. Germline V gene sequence: CDR1 SEHNR, CDR2 FQNEAQ (reference sequence). The CDR3 consists of 13 residues. CDR3 residues: CASTNEPRNEQFF. The DNA for the CDR3 is TGTGCCAGCACCAACGAACCCCGAAATGAGCAGTTCTTC.

Turning to this clonotype: This may stem from a read error, because a much larger clone lies one nucleotide away. The V call is TRBV20-1, the J call TRBJ2-3; D is uncertain. CDR1 and CDR2 from the germline V gene are DFQATT and SNEGSKA (reference sequence). This CDR3 comprises 14 residues. CDR3 protein: CSAEEVLSPDTRYF. The CDR3 bases are TGCAGTGCGGAAGAGGTTTTGTCACCAGATACGCGGTATTTT.

This clonotype came up a few times. The V call is TRBV7-6, the J call TRBJ1-3; 10 bases fit TRBD1. Per the germline V gene, CDR1 is SGHVS and CDR2 is FNYEAQ. The CDR3 totals 19 residues. V shed 2 bases and J 5 bases; nucleotides not matched to a gene: 15. This CDR3 is CASSLLRTGGVQARNTIYF. The DNA for the CDR3 is TGTGCCAGCAGCTTATTACGGACAGGGGGAGTCCAAGCCCGAAACACCATATATTTT.

This clonotype appeared many times. The rearrangement links TRBV30 to TRBJ2-7, with D possibly TRBD2 on 6 matching bases. CDR3 size: 13 residues. Trimming pared 0 bases from V and 3 bases from J, leaving 9 bases between. Germline CDR1 is GTSNPN and CDR2 is SVGIG (reference sequence). The CDR3 DNA follows: TGTGCCTGGAGTGTAGGCGGGGACTACGAGCAGTACTTC. This gives the protein CAWSVGGDYEQYF.

Concerning this clonotype itself: Given the absence of the conserved phenylalanine or tryptophan at the CDR3 end, a read error is likely. The rearrangement joins TRBV20-1 to TRBJ2-7; 10 bases match TRBD1. CDR1 is DFQATT, CDR2 SNEGSKA, per germline (reference sequence). This CDR3 is 15 amino acids long. V was pared by 0 bases and J by 8 bases, with 10 bases of the junction left unmatched. The CDR3 DNA sequence: TGCAGTGCTAGAGATGTGGGACAGGGGATTAAAAAGCAGTACCTC. Protein: CSARDVGQGIKKQYL.

The rearrangement joins TRBV24-1 to TRBJ2-3; D is unresolved. The CDR3 totals 14 residues. The V and J ends lost 4 bases and 0 bases respectively, with 7 bases between them. Germline values: CDR1 KGHDR, CDR2 SFDVKD. CDR3 protein: CATSEYSSTDTQYF. In DNA, the CDR3 is TGTGCCACCAGTGAGTACAGCAGCACAGATACGCAGTATTTT.

This clonotype was seen ten or more times. The chain joins TRBV9 to TRBJ2-3; no clear D. CDR3 length: 15 residues. The ends were cut back, 4 bases at V and 5 bases at J, with 17 bases in the middle. Germline lookup yields CDR1 SGDLS and CDR2 YYNGEE. The CDR3 nucleotides are TGTGCCAGCAGCCCCTGGCCCGTTTCGCAAGATACGCAGTATTTT. It yields the protein CASSPWPVSQDTQYF.

This clonotype was recorded at least ten times. CDR3 loop: CSAREQGQGVRYEQYF. The CDR3 DNA reads TGCAGTGCTAGAGAACAGGGACAGGGGGTGAGGTACGAGCAGTACTTC. J is TRBJ2-7 and V is TRBV20-1; 11 bases line up with TRBD1. CDR1 is DFQATT, CDR2 SNEGSKA, per germline (reference sequence). The length of the CDR3 is 16 residues. Trimming removed 0 bases from V and 4 bases from J; junction bases left unmatched: 8.

The CDR3 sequence is CATSREVSGYNEQFF. The CDR3 DNA sequence: TGTGCCACCAGCAGAGAAGTTTCGGGGTACAATGAGCAGTTCTTC. The J gene is TRBJ2-1, the V gene TRBV15; maybe TRBD2 (5 bases). Between the trimmed V and J ends, which lost 0 bases and 4 bases, there was a span of 10 bases. CDR1 is LNHNV, CDR2 YYDKDF, per germline (reference sequence). There are 15 residues in the CDR3.

A word on this clonotype: The conserved closing phenylalanine or tryptophan is absent in this CDR3, likely reflecting a read error. This rearrangement joins TRBV30 to TRBJ2-1; 11 nucleotides align to TRBD2. The CDR3 runs 14 residues. The ends lost 4 bases at V and 5 bases at J; junction bases unmatched: 4. The germline gives CDR1 GTSNPN, CDR2 SVGIG (reference sequence). The CDR3 DNA sequence: TGTGCCTGGACTAGCGGGAGGTCAGACAATGAGCAGTTCCTC. It specifies CAWTSGRSDNEQFL.

Details on this clonotype: A read error is likely, as this CDR3 ends without the conserved phenylalanine or tryptophan. CDR3 sequence (DNA): TGTGCCAGCAGTTTATCGTCAGGGGCAGGATACACTGAAGCTTTCTCT. It yields the protein CASSLSSGAGYTEAFS. The genes are TRBV12-3 or TRBV12-4 and TRBJ1-1; possible D gene TRBD1, 6 bases. The V end lost 2 bases, the J end lost 3 bases, and 16 bases lay between the germline ends. The CDR3 is 16 amino acids.

This clonotype occurred a few times. Germline and junction disagree at one end, which may indicate a read error. The rearrangement uses TRBV7-7 and TRBJ2-2; a weak D match, TRBD1 (6 bases). This CDR3 is 16 amino acids long. Germline V gene data show CDR1 as SSHAT and CDR2 as FNYEAQ (reference sequence). The CDR3 DNA sequence: TGTGCTAGCAGCCCGCGTTGGACAGCGAACACCGGGGAGCTGTTTTTT. Translating it yields CASSPRWTANTGELFF.

The V and J genes are TRBV7-2 and TRBJ2-7; possible D gene TRBD1, 5 bases. V dropped 2 bases and J dropped 6 bases, with 20 bases sitting between them. Looked up from germline, CDR1 is SGHTA and CDR2 is FQGNSA. This CDR3 region has 16 residues. CDR3 in amino acids: CASSLFEDTTVGEQYF. Written as DNA, the CDR3 is TGTGCCAGCAGCTTATTTGAGGACACGACTGTCGGCGAGCAGTACTTC.

A remark on this clonotype: This may arise from a read error, as a much more abundant clone is one base away. The rearrangement uses TRBV28 and TRBJ2-3; 7 nucleotides match TRBD2. Trimming at V came to 5 bases and at J to 2 bases, leaving 7 bases not matched to a gene. Germline V CDR1 and CDR2: MDHEN, SYDVKM. CDR3 length: 15 residues. The CDR3 DNA follows: TGTGCCAGCAGTATACCGGCGGGGGACACAGATACGCAGTATTTT. Translating gives CASSIPAGDTDTQYF.

Concerning this clonotype: This may be a read error, as it is one base from a much larger clone. The genes are TRBV4-2 and TRBJ1-5; 7 bases are shared with TRBD1. Looked up from germline, CDR1 is LGHNA and CDR2 is YNFKEQ. The CDR3 is 15 residues long. In nucleotides, the CDR3 is TGTGCCAGCAGCCAGGAGACAGGGAGCAATCAGCCCCGGCATTTT. Residues: CASSQETGSNQPRHF.

There are many counts of this clonotype. This rearrangement joins TRBV12-3 or TRBV12-4 to TRBJ2-5, with TRBD1 matching 10 bases. This CDR3 is built from 15 residues. Trimming cost V 4 bases and J 4 bases; bases outside gene matches: 6. The CDR3 loop reads CASSSRTGGLETQYF. In DNA, the CDR3 is TGTGCCAGCAGTTCTCGGACAGGGGGTTTAGAGACCCAGTACTTC.

The V and J genes are TRBV4-3 and TRBJ2-2; perhaps TRBD1 as D (5 bases). Trimming removed 0 bases at V and 4 bases at J, with 12 bases between. The V gene's germline CDR1 is LGHNA and CDR2 YSLEER. CDR3 length: 16 amino acids. Written as DNA, the CDR3 is TGCGCCAGCAGCCAAGATTACGAGACAGCCACCGGGGAGCTGTTTTTT. This encodes CASSQDYETATGELFF.

This clonotype was seen ten or more times. The chain has TRBV9 and TRBJ1-4; D perhaps matches TRBD1 (5 bases). This CDR3 contains 12 residues. V was clipped by 3 bases and J by 8 bases, with 8 bases between them. CDR1 SGDLS and CDR2 YYNGEE come from the germline V gene. The CDR3 DNA reads as TGTGCCAGCAGCGCAGGGAACGAAAAACTGTTTTTT. Protein: CASSAGNEKLFF.

The chain carries TRBV14 and TRBJ2-7; the D is unclear. Trimming pared 1 base from V and 2 bases from J, leaving 12 bases between. The V gene's germline CDR1 is SGHDN and CDR2 FVKESK. This CDR3 contains 15 residues. The CDR3 bases are TGTGCCAGCAGCCAAGGGGTGGGCTTTGCCTACGAGCAGTACTTC. The encoded protein is CASSQGVGFAYEQYF.

Concerning this clonotype: It may be a read error: a sequence one base away is much more abundant. V gene TRBV28 combines with J gene TRBJ2-7; D might be TRBD1 (5 bases). Trimming left V 2 bases short and J 6 bases short, with 14 bases between. The germline gives CDR1 MDHEN, CDR2 SYDVKM. The CDR3 covers 14 residues. The CDR3 DNA follows: TGTGCCAGCAGTTTAGCTATTGGGGCCTGCGAGCAGTACTTC. Amino acids: CASSLAIGACEQYF.

This clonotype was recorded a few times. The V call is TRBV11-2, the J call TRBJ2-1, with unresolved D. The CDR3 sequence is 12 residues long. Per germline, CDR1 SGHAT and CDR2 FQNNGV. Trimming shortened V by 1 base and J by 12 bases, and 10 bases separated the two germline ends. CDR3 sequence: CASSLGMPSQFF. CDR3 DNA sequence: TGTGCCAGCAGCTTAGGGATGCCCTCGCAGTTCTTC.

This clonotype has a count of ten or more. V usage is TRBV20-1 and J usage is TRBJ2-7; 8 nucleotides align to TRBD2. This CDR3 has 14 residues. V shed 3 bases, J shed 2 bases, and the junction held 6 bases outside the gene matches. The germline V gene encodes CDR1 DFQATT and CDR2 SNEGSKA (reference sequence). Here the CDR3 reads CSARSSGGTYEQYF. The CDR3 nucleotides are TGCAGTGCTAGGTCCAGCGGGGGAACCTACGAGCAGTACTTC.